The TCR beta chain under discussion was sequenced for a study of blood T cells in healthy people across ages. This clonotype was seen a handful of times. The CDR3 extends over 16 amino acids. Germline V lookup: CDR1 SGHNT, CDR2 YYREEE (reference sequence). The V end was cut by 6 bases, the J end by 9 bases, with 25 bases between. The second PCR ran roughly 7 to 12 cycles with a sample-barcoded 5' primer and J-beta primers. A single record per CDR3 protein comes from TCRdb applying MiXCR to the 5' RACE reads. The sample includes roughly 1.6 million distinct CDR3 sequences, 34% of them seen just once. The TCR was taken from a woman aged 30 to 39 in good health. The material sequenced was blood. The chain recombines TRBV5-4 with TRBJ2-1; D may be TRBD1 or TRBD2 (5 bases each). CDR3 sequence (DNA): TGTGCCAGCACCCCGGGGCTGGGATCTAGGGGCTCTGAGCAGTTCTTC. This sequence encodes CASTPGLGSRGSEQFF.